This T cell receptor (beta chain) originates from a study of patients and donors after allogeneic stem cell transplantation. MiXCR, run by TCRdb on the RT-PCR reads, gives a single entry per CDR3 protein. Of about 960,000 distinct CDR3 sequences in the sample, under 20% were seen once. CDR3 length: 13 residues. Germline V lookup: CDR1 SNHLY, CDR2 FYNNEI. Trimming took 6 bases from V and 4 from J, leaving 12 bases between them. This clonotype was counted only a few times. The clonotype comes from a human donor who was either an allogeneic HSCT recipient or a stem cell or donor lymphocyte infusion donor (not recorded which). It is not recorded whose cells these are; they may come from a transplant donor. The V call is TRBV2, the J call TRBJ2-5; possibly TRBD1 or TRBD2 for D (5 bases each). Sequencing was done on a sample of blood, either unsorted or a sorted T cell fraction (not recorded which). CDR3 protein: CASRPRDGETQYF. The CDR3 coding sequence is TGTGCCAGCAGACCCAGGGACGGAGAGACCCAGTACTTC. Looking up the rest from reference TRBV2 and TRBJ2-5 gives the full variable domain: EPEVTQTPSHQVTQMGQEVILRCVPISNHLYFYWYRQILGQKVEFLVSFYNNEISEKSEIFDDQFSVERPDGSNFTLKIRSTKLEDSAMYFCASRPRDGETQYFGPGTRLLVL.